This TCR beta chain is from a study of T cell repertoires in cytomegalovirus infection. Across the whole study: Matching HLA type and CMV infection were both indicated by public TCR beta signatures.

The sample holds many counts of this clonotype. Its antigen remains unidentified. General study results and limits: Cumulated frequencies of public TCR beta families served to identify carriers of CMV plus the relevant HLA.

The CDR3 consists of 16 residues. Germline values: CDR1 SGHVS, CDR2 FQNEAQ. The V gene end was trimmed by 6 bases and the J gene end by 4 bases; junction bases not matched to a gene: 12. TCRdb reanalysed the reads using MiXCR and keeps one entry per CDR3 protein. This sample has around 260,000 distinct CDR3 sequences, with approximately 8.3% found just once. The sequence was collected from a human donor in good health (CMV status not recorded). Some clones in this sample may be carry-over from other donors' samples. This chain uses TRBV7-8 with TRBJ2-1, with TRBD2 identical over 7 bases. Sequences were obtained from PBMCs. In DNA form, the CDR3 reads TGTGCCAGCAGGTCGTTGGGGGGGACCCTTTACAATGAGCAGTTCTTC. Its translation is CASRSLGGTLYNEQFF.